This T cell receptor beta chain derives from a study of blood T cell dynamics during melanoma immunotherapy. Trimming shortened V by 4 bases and J by 2 bases, and 13 bases separated the two germline ends. CDR1 and CDR2 (germline): SGHNT, YYREEE (reference sequence). The CDR3 runs to 15 residues. Libraries were prepared by immunoSEQ multiplex PCR; TCRdb keeps only in-frame clonotypes and omits some of them. The sample yields approximately 9,500 clones, 89% seen once. Time point of the sample: pre-treatment baseline. Sampling occurred pretreatment (T0) and at week 3 (W3), after cycle one of checkpoint blockade.

The chain joins TRBV5-4 to TRBJ2-1; TRBD1 is a possible D gene (5 bases). The source material was blood, sampled from a patient treated with checkpoint blockade. The origin of this receptor is a human donor with melanoma. In nucleotides, the CDR3 is TGTGCCAGCAGCCTGGACACTGGCGCCTACAATGAGCAGTTCTTC. Protein product: CASSLDTGAYNEQFF.